This is a list of T cell receptor beta chains from one sample in a study of cytotoxic CD8 clonotypes in ibrutinib-treated CLL. Measured with immunoSEQ multiplex PCR; TCRdb has only the in-frame clones, and not every one. The data show 110,000 to 150,000 clones, roughly 76% seen once. The sequenced sample was PBMCs, obtained after 24 months of ibrutinib treatment. Source of these receptors: a human donor with chronic lymphocytic leukemia. The CDR3 runs from the conserved cysteine through the conserved F or W. The D gene is left open where the match is weak. Rows give clone size only sometimes, using once, few, many, or a class for an expanded clone.

V	size	D	J	DNA	CDR3
TRBV11-3	NA	TRBD2	TRBJ2-3	TGTGCCAGCACCTCGACTAGCGGGAGGGAAGATACGCAGTATTTT	CASTSTSGREDTQYF
TRBV7-2	few	NA	TRBJ2-7	TGTGCCAGCAGCTTAGGCCGGACCTACGAGCAGTACTTC	CASSLGRTYEQYF
TRBV18	NA	TRBD1	TRBJ1-4	TGTGCCAGCTCACCCGGGACAGGGTGGTACGAAAAACTGTTTTTT	CASSPGTGWYEKLFF
TRBV7-7	NA	NA	TRBJ1-4	TGTGCTAGCAGCTTTGCCCCTAATGAAAAACTGTTTTTT	CASSFAPNEKLFF
TRBV14	NA	NA	TRBJ1-2	TGTGCCAGCAGCCAAGAGGGGGACACTCGGGGGAACTATGGCTACACCTTC	CASSQEGDTRGNYGYTF
TRBV28	NA	NA	TRBJ2-7	TGTGCCAGCAGTTCCCGGTTCTACGAGCAGTACTTC	CASSSRFYEQYF
TRBV5-1	NA	NA	TRBJ2-1	TGCGCCAGCAGCGCAGGGGAGAGCAATGAGCAGTTCTTC	CASSAGESNEQFF
TRBV27	NA	NA	TRBJ1-4	TGTGCCAGCAGCCGAAGCGGAACTAATGAAAAACTGTTTTTT	CASSRSGTNEKLFF
TRBV20-1	NA	NA	TRBJ2-5	TGCAGTGCTCTGGCCCCAGAGACCCAGTACTTC	CSALAPETQYF
TRBV18	NA	NA	TRBJ2-6	TGTGCCAGCTCACCCAGGGTGGTGGGGAACTCTGGGGCCAACGTCCTGACTTTC	CASSPRVVGNSGANVLTF
TRBV7-9	once	NA	TRBJ1-4	TGTGCCAACCCGGGGGAGGGTGAAAAACTGTTTTTT	CANPGEGEKLFF
TRBV7-7	NA	NA	TRBJ2-7	TGTGCTAGCAGCTTAGAGCAAGGCAGGGGAGGAGAGCAGTACTTC	CASSLEQGRGGEQYF
TRBV25-1	NA	NA	TRBJ1-2	TGTGCCAGCAGTGAATTACATGGCGCCGATCCGGGCTATGGCTACACCTTC	CASSELHGADPGYGYTF
TRBV27	few	NA	TRBJ1-1	TGTGCCAGCAGTTTATGGGGAGGGGGCACTGAAGCTTTCTTT	CASSLWGGGTEAFF
TRBV7-9	once	NA	TRBJ2-4	TGTGCCAGCAGCTTAGGGCTGGGGGGCCTAGCCAAAAACATTCAGTACTTC	CASSLGLGGLAKNIQYF
TRBV6-4	NA	NA	TRBJ2-3	TGTGCCAGCAGGGGCGCTAGCACAGATACGCAGTATTTT	CASRGASTDTQYF
TRBV6-5	few	NA	TRBJ1-6	TGTGCCAGCAGCTTAAATGGTCCTTCACCCCTCCACTTT	CASSLNGPSPLHF